The 18 T cell receptor beta chains given below trace back to one sample, sequenced in a study of cytomegalovirus exposure and HLA in healthy donors. The primer mix had 60 Vbeta and 13 Jbeta primers. Only in-frame clones appear in the TCRdb table, and some are missing; sequencing was by immunoSEQ multiplex PCR. The sample has approximately 110,000 clones, about two thirds seen once. The specimen sequenced was PBMCs. Receptors were obtained from a woman aged 40 to 50 in good health and CMV-seropositive.

V usage is TRBV7-3 and J usage is TRBJ2-7, with 7 positions matching TRBD1. CDR1 and CDR2 (germline): SGHTA, FQGTGA. CDR3 length equals 12 residues. V gave up 3 bases and J gave up 6 bases; unmatched junction bases: 2. The CDR3 DNA reads TGTGCCAGCAGCTTCGGGACAGCCGAGCAGTACTTC. This encodes CASSFGTAEQYF.

This chain connects TRBV4-3 to TRBJ2-7; 7 nucleotides match TRBD1. This CDR3 spans 16 amino acids. V lost 3 bases, J lost 1 base, and 9 bases stayed unmatched. The V gene's germline CDR1 is LGHNA and CDR2 YSLEER. CDR3 sequence: CASSQDPLTGSYEQYF. The DNA of the CDR3 is TGCGCCAGCAGCCAGGACCCACTGACAGGGTCCTACGAGCAGTACTTC.

The sample holds one count of this clone. The rearrangement joins TRBV18 to TRBJ2-3; D is unclear. V dropped 0 bases and J dropped 4 bases, with 5 bases sitting between them. This CDR3 region has 13 residues. The germline V gene has CDR1 KGHSH and CDR2 LQKENI. DNA of the CDR3: TGTGCCAGCTCACCACCGAGTTCAGATACGCAGTATTTT. This gives the protein CASSPPSSDTQYF.

This clone was recorded once. The chain is built from TRBV19 and TRBJ1-6, with D perhaps TRBD1 (5 bases). Germline loops: CDR1 LNHDA, CDR2 SQIVND (reference sequence). Trimming removed 4 bases from V and 1 base from J, with 8 bases in between. The CDR3 runs to 15 residues. The DNA of the CDR3 is TGTGCCAGTAGTACTCAGGGTTCCTATAATTCACCCCTCCACTTT. Amino acid sequence: CASSTQGSYNSPLHF.

This clone was seen a handful of times. The rearrangement uses TRBV19 and TRBJ2-3; D is uncertain. This CDR3 contains 14 residues. CDR1 LNHDA and CDR2 SQIVND come from the germline V gene (reference sequence). V was shortened by 6 bases and J by 0 bases, with 10 bases between the two germline ends. Written as DNA, the CDR3 is TGTGCCAGTAGGCCCACTTTTAGCACAGATACGCAGTATTTT. As protein: CASRPTFSTDTQYF.

Only a few counts were recorded for this clone. This chain links TRBV4-1 with TRBJ1-1; D remains ambiguous. This CDR3 spans 15 amino acids. From germline, CDR1 is MGHRA and CDR2 YSYEKL. V lost 0 bases and J 1 base, leaving 9 bases between the germline ends. The CDR3 loop is CASSQDRLKNTEAFF. The CDR3 DNA reads as TGCGCCAGCAGCCAAGATAGACTAAAGAACACTGAAGCTTTCTTT.

Only one count was recorded for this clone. The CDR3 is CASSQEDRVYRDTQYF. CDR3 sequence (DNA): TGTGCCAGCAGCCAAGAGGACAGGGTATACAGAGATACGCAGTATTTT. The gene calls are TRBV4-2 and TRBJ2-3, with 8 positions matching TRBD1. CDR3 length: 16 amino acids. The germline V gene has CDR1 LGHNA and CDR2 YNFKEQ. V lost 0 bases to trimming and J lost 5 bases; unmatched junction nucleotides: 7.

The chain joins TRBV7-2 to TRBJ1-5; TRBD1 might be the D (6 bases). Looked up from germline, CDR1 is SGHTA and CDR2 is FQGNSA. CDR3 length: 18 residues. The V end lost 5 bases, the J end lost 1 base, and 21 bases lay between the germline ends. The CDR3 loop reads CASSRTLQGLSSNQPQHF. The CDR3 DNA is TGTGCCAGCAGCCGGACCCTACAGGGCTTAAGCAGCAATCAGCCCCAGCATTTT.

For this clone: Different DNA sequences within this sample yield the same CDR3. Written as DNA, the CDR3 is TGTGCCAGCAGCTCCGAAGGGGGTCAGCCCCAGCATTTT. It translates to CASSSEGGQPQHF. V usage is TRBV7-3 and J usage is TRBJ1-5, with D possibly being TRBD1 (6 bases). CDR3 length equals 13 residues. Per the germline V gene, CDR1 is SGHTA and CDR2 is FQGTGA. V lost 4 bases and J 6 bases, leaving 10 bases between the germline ends.

The genes are TRBV5-8 and TRBJ2-7, with 10 positions matching TRBD1. CDR3 length equals 15 residues. The V gene's germline CDR1 is SGHTS and CDR2 YDEGEE. J was trimmed by 6 bases and V by 0 bases; bases with no gene match: 6. The CDR3 sequence: CASSLEGTGVTEQYF. CDR3 DNA sequence: TGTGCCAGCAGCTTGGAGGGGACAGGGGTAACCGAGCAGTACTTC.

The V and J genes are TRBV11-2 and TRBJ1-1, with D hard to call. Germline V gives CDR1 SGHAT, CDR2 FQNNGV. Trimming took off 3 bases at V and 6 bases at J, with 8 bases between the two ends. CDR3 length equals 12 residues. CDR3 DNA: TGTGCCAGCAGCTTGGAGGGCCCTGAAGCTTTCTTT. This gives the protein CASSLEGPEAFF.

The J gene is TRBJ2-1, the V gene TRBV7-9, with 9 bases that match TRBD2. Germline trimming cut 2 bases from V and 4 bases from J; bases unmatched to any gene: 6. Germline assignment: CDR1 SEHNR and CDR2 FQNEAQ (reference sequence). This CDR3 comprises 16 residues. This chain's CDR3 is CASSLTGLASYNEQFF. CDR3 sequence (DNA): TGTGCCAGCAGCTTAACCGGACTAGCGAGTTACAATGAGCAGTTCTTC.

This clone was detected a few times. The V call is TRBV7-3, the J call TRBJ1-2; D not certain. Germline CDR1 is SGHTA and CDR2 is FQGTGA. The CDR3 length is 13 residues. V lost 5 bases and J lost 1, with 8 bases in between. Written as DNA, the CDR3 is TGTGCCAGCAGCGTTACAGTTAACTATGGCTACACCTTC. It translates to CASSVTVNYGYTF.

V is TRBV6-6 and J is TRBJ1-2; 8 bases align to TRBD1. V lost 2 bases to trimming and J lost 0 bases; unmatched junction nucleotides: 5. This CDR3 has 16 residues. Germline CDR1 and CDR2: MNHNY and SVGAGI (reference sequence). As DNA, the CDR3 is TGTGCCAGCAGTTACCGTCAGACAGGGGCTAACTATGGCTACACCTTC. This encodes CASSYRQTGANYGYTF.

This clone was detected a few times. The chain couples TRBV5-4 to TRBJ1-6, with D maybe TRBD1 (6 bases). The length of the CDR3 is 16 residues. The germline CDR1 and CDR2 sequences are SGHNT and YYREEE (reference sequence). The germline V and J ends were trimmed by 5 bases and 9 bases, with 21 bases remaining between them. DNA of the CDR3: TGTGCCAGCAGTGTCCGTACAATAGCGGGGGCTTCACCCCTCCACTTT. This codes for CASSVRTIAGASPLHF.

As to this clone: Its ends do not fully match the called genes, so a read error is possible. The chain carries TRBV5-4 and TRBJ2-3; D perhaps matches TRBD2 (5 bases). The CDR3 contains 14 residues. CDR1 is SGHNT, CDR2 YYREEE, per germline (reference sequence). CDR3 region: CASGLSQTGDTQYF. The CDR3 coding sequence is TGTGCCAGCGGCTTAAGCCAAACGGGGGATACGCAGTATTTT.

The chain uses TRBV6-5 and TRBJ1-2; TRBD1 matches at 7 bases. Germline loops: CDR1 MNHEY, CDR2 SVGAGI. Trimming took 4 bases from V and 6 from J; bases not matched to a gene: 5. The length of the CDR3 is 13 residues. Here the CDR3 DNA reads TGTGCCAGCAGTTTCACAGGGGTGGATGGCTACACCTTC. Translating it yields CASSFTGVDGYTF.

This clone was observed a single time. This chain uses TRBV4-1 with TRBJ2-2; TRBD1 matches 8 bases. The CDR3 has 18 residues. Germline assignment: CDR1 MGHRA and CDR2 YSYEKL. V lost 0 bases, J lost 0 bases, and 6 bases stayed unmatched. DNA of the CDR3: TGCGCCAGCAGCCAAGAAGACAGGGGACTCTCGAACACCGGGGAGCTGTTTTTT. The encoded protein is CASSQEDRGLSNTGELFF.